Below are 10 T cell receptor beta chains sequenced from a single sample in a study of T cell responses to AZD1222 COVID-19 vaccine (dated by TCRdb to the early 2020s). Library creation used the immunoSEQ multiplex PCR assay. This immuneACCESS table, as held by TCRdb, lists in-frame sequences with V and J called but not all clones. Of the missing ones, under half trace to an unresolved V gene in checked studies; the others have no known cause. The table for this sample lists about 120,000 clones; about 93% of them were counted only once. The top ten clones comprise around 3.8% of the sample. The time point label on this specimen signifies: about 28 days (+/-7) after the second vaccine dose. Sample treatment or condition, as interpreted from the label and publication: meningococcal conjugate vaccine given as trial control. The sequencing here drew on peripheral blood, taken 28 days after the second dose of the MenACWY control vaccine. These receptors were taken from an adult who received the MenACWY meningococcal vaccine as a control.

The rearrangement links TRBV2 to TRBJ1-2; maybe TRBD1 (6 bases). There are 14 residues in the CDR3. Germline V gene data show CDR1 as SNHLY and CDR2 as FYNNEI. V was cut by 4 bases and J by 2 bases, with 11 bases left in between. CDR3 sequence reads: CASSVRGLNYGYTF. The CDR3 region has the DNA TGTGCCAGCAGTGTGCGGGGGCTAAACTATGGCTACACCTTC.

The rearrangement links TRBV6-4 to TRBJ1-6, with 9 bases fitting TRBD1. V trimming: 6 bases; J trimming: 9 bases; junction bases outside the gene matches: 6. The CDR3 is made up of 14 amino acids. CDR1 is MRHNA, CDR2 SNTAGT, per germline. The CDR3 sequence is CASRGQGETSPLHF. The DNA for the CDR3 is TGTGCCAGCAGGGGACAGGGTGAGACTTCACCCCTCCACTTT.

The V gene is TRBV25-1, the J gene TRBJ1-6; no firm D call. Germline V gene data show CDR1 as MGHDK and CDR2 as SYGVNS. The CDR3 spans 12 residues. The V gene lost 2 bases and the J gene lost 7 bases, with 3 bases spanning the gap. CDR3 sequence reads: CASSEGNSPLHF. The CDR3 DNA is TGTGCCAGCAGTGAAGGGAATTCACCCCTCCACTTT.

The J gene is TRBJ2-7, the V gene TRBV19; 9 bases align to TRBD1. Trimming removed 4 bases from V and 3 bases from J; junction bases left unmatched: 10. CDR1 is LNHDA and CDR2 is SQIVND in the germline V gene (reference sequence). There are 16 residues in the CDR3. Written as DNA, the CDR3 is TGTGCCAGTAGTACTACAGGGGGCGCAAGTCTCTACGAGCAGTACTTC. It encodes CASSTTGGASLYEQYF.

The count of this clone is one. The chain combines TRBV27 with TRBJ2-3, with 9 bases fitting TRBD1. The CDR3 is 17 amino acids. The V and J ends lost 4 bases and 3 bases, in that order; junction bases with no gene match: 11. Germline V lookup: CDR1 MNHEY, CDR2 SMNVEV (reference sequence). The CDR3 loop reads CASSSLRTGARTDTQYF. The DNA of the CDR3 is TGTGCCAGCAGTTCGCTCCGGACAGGGGCGCGTACAGATACGCAGTATTTT.

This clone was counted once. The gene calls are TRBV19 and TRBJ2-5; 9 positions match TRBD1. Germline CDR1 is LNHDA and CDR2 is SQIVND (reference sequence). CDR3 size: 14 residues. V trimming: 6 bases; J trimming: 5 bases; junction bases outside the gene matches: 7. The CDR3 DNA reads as TGTGCCAGTAGAGGACAGGGGCCGGGGGAGACCCAGTACTTC. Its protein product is CASRGQGPGETQYF.

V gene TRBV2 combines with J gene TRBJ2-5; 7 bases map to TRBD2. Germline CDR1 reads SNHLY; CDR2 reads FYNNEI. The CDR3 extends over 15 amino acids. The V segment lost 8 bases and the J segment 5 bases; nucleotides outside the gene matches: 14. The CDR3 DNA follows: TGTGCCAGCCTGTGGGGAGGGAAGTCGAGGGAGACCCAGTACTTC. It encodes CASLWGGKSRETQYF.

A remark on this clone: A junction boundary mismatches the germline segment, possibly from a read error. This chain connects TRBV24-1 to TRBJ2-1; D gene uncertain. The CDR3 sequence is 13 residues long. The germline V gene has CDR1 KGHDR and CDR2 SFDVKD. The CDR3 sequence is CATSNLQYNEQFF. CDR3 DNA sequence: TGTGCCACCAGTAATTTACAGTACAATGAGCAGTTCTTC.

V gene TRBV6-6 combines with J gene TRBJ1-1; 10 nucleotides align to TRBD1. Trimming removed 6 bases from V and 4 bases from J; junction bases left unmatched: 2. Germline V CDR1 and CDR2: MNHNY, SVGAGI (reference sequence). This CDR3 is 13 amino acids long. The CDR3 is CASRTGGFTEAFF. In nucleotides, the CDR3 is TGTGCCAGCAGGACAGGGGGCTTCACTGAAGCTTTCTTT.

CDR3 nucleotides: TGTGCCAGCAGCTTGTTAGGGGGCAATCAGCCCCAGCATTTT. This translates into CASSLLGGNQPQHF. This chain joins TRBV5-8 and TRBJ1-5, with D tentatively TRBD1 (5 bases). Germline CDR1 and CDR2: SGHTS and YDEGEE. V shed 1 base and J shed 2 bases, with 7 bases lying between them. CDR3 length equals 14 residues.